The clone carrying this T cell receptor beta chain was recorded a few times. Its antigen is unknown. Germline CDR1 and CDR2: MNHNS and SASEGT. The CDR3 totals 14 residues. The V and J ends lost 5 bases and 4 bases respectively, with 14 bases between them. Donors were ostensibly healthy at sampling, although undocumented immune exposures were probable. The source of the sample is a study of cytomegalovirus exposure and HLA in healthy donors. Whole-study context: A data release that came early held tens of millions of unique TCRs from HLA-typed donors.

Study observations and caveats: When a later analysis was performed, an Asian-associated ancestry cluster reportedly had fewer N-insertions than the approximately 680-donor mean. In a later analysis, TCR beta V- and J-gene trimming was associated with a missense DCLRE1C variant.

60 Vbeta and 13 Jbeta primers were used in PCR. Profiled with immunoSEQ multiplex PCR; TCRdb holds only in-frame clones, not every one. The sample has approximately 160,000 clones, about 77% seen once. Sequenced sample: PBMCs. The receptor was derived from a man between 18 and 35 years old in good health and CMV-seropositive. The chain uses TRBV6-1 and TRBJ1-2; TRBD1 might be the D (6 bases). The CDR3 loop is CASSKRTVGYGYTF. CDR3 DNA sequence: TGTGCCAGCAGTAAGAGGACAGTCGGCTATGGCTACACCTTC.